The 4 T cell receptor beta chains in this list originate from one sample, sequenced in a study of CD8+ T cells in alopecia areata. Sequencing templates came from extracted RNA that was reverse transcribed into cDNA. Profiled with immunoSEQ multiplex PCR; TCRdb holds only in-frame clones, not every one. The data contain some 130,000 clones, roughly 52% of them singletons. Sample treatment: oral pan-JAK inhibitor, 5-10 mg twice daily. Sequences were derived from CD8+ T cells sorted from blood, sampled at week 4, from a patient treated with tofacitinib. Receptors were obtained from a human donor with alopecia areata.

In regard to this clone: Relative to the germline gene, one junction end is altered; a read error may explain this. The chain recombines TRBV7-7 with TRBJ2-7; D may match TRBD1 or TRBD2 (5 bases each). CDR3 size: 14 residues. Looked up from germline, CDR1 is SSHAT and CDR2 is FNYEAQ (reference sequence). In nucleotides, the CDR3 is TGTGCTAGCAGCTTAGTGCCAGGGAGCTACGAGCAGTACTTC. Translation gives CASSLVPGSYEQYF.

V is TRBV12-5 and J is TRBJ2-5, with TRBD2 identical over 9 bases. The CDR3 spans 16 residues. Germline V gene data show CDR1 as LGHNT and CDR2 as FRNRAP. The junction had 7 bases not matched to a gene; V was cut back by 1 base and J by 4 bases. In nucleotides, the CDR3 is TGTGCTAGTGGTTTGGAGAGCGGGGGGCCTGTAGAGACCCAGTACTTC. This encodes CASGLESGGPVETQYF. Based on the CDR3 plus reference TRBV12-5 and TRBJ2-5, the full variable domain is DARVTQTPRHKVTEMGQEVTMRCQPILGHNTVFWYRQTMMQGLELLAYFRNRAPLDDSGMPKDRFSAEMPDATLATLKIQPSEPRDSAVYFCASGLESGGPVETQYFGPGTRLLVL.

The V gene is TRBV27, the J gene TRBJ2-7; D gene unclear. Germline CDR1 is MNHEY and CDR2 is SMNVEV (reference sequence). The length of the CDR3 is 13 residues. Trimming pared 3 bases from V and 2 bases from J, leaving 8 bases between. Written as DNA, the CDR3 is TGTGCCAGCAGTTTGAACAGTCCCTACGAGCAGTACTTC. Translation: CASSLNSPYEQYF.

The CDR3 sequence is CASSPGGAEAFF. The CDR3 nucleotides read TGTGCCAGCAGCCCCGGGGGGGCTGAAGCTTTCTTT. The chain has TRBV16 and TRBJ1-1, with D perhaps matching TRBD1 (5 bases). CDR1 and CDR2 from the germline V gene are KGHSY and FQNENV. Trimming shortened V by 4 bases and J by 6 bases, and 9 bases separated the two germline ends. CDR3 length equals 12 residues.